This record looks at one T cell receptor (beta chain) sequence and its context. V was shortened by 7 bases and J by 7 bases, with 13 bases between the two germline ends. The CDR3 is made up of 12 amino acids. The germline V gene encodes CDR1 GTSNPN and CDR2 SVGIG (reference sequence). This sample stems from a study of blood T cell repertoires in COVID-19. Background on the study: Nucleic acid was either cDNA or gDNA, and it came from T cells, B-cell-depleted T cells, or PBMCs.

Authors' methods: How many nucleated cells were present was estimated from reference gene primer amplification. Clones were sequenced by immunoSEQ multiplex PCR, and TCRdb holds only the in-frame ones, with some missing. That table is the source of V, J and clone size, and D and trimming were worked out from the DNA. The sample has approximately 250,000 clones, approximately 81% seen once. The clonotype comes from a man aged 60-69 years with acute or convalescent COVID-19. V gene TRBV30 combines with J gene TRBJ1-4; D possibly corresponds to TRBD1 (5 bases). Sample: peripheral blood. CDR3 region: CALTPGVEKLFF. The CDR3 DNA is TGTGCCTTAACTCCGGGGGTTGAAAAACTGTTTTTT.